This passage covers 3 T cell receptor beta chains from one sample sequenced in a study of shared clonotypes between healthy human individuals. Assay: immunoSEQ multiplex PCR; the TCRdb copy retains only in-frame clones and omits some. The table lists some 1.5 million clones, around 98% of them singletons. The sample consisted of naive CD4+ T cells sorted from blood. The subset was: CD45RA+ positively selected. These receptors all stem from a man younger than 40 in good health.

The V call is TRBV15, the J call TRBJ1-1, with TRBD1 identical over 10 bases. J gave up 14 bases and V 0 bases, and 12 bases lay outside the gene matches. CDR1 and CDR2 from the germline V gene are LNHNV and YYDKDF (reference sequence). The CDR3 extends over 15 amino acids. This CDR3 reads CATSRDRGQGPVVFF. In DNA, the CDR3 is TGTGCCACCAGCAGAGATCGGGGACAGGGGCCCGTTGTGTTCTTT.

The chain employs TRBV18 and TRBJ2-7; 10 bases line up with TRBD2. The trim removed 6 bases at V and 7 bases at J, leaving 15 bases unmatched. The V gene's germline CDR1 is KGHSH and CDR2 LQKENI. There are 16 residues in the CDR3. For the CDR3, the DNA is TGTGCCAGCTCGCCGACTCTAGCGGGAGATTCGTGGGAGCAGTACTTC. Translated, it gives CASSPTLAGDSWEQYF.

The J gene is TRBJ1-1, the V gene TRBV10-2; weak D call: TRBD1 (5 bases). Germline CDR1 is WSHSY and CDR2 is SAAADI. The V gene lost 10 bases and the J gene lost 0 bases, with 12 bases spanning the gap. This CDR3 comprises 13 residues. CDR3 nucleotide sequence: TGCGCCACCTTGGGGCAGATGAACACTGAAGCTTTCTTT. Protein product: CATLGQMNTEAFF.